This T cell receptor beta chain comes out of a study of T cell repertoires in cytomegalovirus infection. One entry per CDR3 protein, called by TCRdb with MiXCR from the reads. This table holds hundreds of thousands of distinct CDR3 sequences, over 15% found once. V trimming: 0 bases; J trimming: 0 bases; junction bases outside the gene matches: 4. In germline, CDR1 is MNHEY, CDR2 SVGEGT. The CDR3 spans 17 residues. This clonotype was counted ten times or more. The source of this sequence is a human donor in good health (CMV status not recorded). Some clones in this sample may be carry-over from other donors' samples. Sequenced: PBMCs. The rearrangement links TRBV6-2 or TRBV6-3 to TRBJ1-1; 10 positions match TRBD1. The CDR3 reads CASSYSIGTGVNTEAFF. The CDR3 nucleotides are TGTGCCAGCAGTTACTCAATTGGGACAGGGGTGAACACTGAAGCTTTCTTT.